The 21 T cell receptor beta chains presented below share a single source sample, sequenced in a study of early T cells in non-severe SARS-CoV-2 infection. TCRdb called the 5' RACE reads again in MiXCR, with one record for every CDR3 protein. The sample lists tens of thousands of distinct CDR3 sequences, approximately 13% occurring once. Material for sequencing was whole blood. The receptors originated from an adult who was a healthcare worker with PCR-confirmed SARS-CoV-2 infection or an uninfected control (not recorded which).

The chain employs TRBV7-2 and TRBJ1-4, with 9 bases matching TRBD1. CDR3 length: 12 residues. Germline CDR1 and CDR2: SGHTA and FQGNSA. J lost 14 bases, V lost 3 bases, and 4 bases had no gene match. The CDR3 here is CASSLDRGGLFF. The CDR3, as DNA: TGTGCCAGCAGCTTGGACAGGGGTGGGCTGTTTTTT.

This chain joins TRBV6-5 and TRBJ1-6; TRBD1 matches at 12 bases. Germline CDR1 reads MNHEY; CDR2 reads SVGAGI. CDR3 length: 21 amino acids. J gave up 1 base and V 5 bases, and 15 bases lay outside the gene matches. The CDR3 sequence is CASSNLGTGGLTSSYNSPLHF. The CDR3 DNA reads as TGTGCCAGCAGTAACTTGGGGACAGGGGGCCTTACTAGTTCCTATAATTCACCCCTCCACTTT.

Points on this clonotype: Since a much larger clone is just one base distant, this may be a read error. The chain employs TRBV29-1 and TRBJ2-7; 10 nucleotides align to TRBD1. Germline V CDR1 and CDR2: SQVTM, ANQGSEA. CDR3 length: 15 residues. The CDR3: CSVGNSGTGAYVQYF. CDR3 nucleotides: TGCAGCGTTGGGAACTCTGGGACAGGGGCCTACGTGCAGTACTTC.

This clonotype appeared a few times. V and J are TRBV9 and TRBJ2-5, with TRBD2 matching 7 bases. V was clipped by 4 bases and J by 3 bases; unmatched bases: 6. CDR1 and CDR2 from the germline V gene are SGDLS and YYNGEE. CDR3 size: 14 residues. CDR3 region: CASSPRLAEETQYF. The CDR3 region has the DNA TGTGCCAGCAGCCCTAGGCTAGCGGAAGAGACCCAGTACTTC.

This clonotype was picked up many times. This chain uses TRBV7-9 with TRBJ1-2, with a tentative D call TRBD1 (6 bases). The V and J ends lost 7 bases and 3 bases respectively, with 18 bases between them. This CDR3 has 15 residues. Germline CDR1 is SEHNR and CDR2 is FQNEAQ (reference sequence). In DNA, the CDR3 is TGTGCCAGCAAGGGGGAGGACGGAGCCGACTATGGCTACACCTTC. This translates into CASKGEDGADYGYTF.

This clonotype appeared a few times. In DNA, the CDR3 is TGTGCCAGTGGACCGACAGGGGCACAAGAGACCCAGTACTTC. Its translation is CASGPTGAQETQYF. This chain joins TRBV2 and TRBJ2-5; TRBD1 matches 8 bases. Looked up from germline, CDR1 is SNHLY and CDR2 is FYNNEI. CDR3 size: 14 residues. V trimming: 9 bases; J trimming: 2 bases; junction bases outside the gene matches: 8.

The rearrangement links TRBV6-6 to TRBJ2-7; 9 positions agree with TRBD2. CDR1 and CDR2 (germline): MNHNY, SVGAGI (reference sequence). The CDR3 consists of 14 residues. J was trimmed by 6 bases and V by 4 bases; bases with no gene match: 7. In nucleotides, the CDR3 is TGTGCCAGCAGTTCAATAGGACTAGCGATCGAGCAGTACTTC. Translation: CASSSIGLAIEQYF.

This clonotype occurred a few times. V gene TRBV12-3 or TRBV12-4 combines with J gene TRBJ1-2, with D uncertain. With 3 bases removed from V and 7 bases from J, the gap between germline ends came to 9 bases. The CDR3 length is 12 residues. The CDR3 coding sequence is TGTGCCAGCAGTTTTCACCGGGGTGGCTACACCTTC. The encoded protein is CASSFHRGGYTF.

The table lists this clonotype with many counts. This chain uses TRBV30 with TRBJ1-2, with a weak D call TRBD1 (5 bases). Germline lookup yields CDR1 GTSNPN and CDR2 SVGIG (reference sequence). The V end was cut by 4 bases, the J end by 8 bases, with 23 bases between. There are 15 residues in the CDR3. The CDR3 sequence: CAWISEKAFRDGYTF. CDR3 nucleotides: TGTGCCTGGATATCAGAGAAGGCGTTCAGGGACGGCTACACCTTC.

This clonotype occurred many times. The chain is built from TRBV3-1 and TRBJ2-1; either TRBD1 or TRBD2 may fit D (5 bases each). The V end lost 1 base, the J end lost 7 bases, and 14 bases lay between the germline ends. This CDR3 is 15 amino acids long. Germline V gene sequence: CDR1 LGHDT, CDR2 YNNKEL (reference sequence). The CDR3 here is CASSQGAGWENEQFF. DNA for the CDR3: TGTGCCAGCAGCCAAGGTGCAGGGTGGGAGAATGAGCAGTTCTTC.

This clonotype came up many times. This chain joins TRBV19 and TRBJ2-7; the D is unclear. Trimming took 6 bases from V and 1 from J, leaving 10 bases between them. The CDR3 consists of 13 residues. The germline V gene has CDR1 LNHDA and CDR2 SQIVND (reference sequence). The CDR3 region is CASSPPESYEQYF. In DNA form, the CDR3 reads TGTGCCAGTAGCCCGCCGGAATCCTACGAGCAGTACTTC.

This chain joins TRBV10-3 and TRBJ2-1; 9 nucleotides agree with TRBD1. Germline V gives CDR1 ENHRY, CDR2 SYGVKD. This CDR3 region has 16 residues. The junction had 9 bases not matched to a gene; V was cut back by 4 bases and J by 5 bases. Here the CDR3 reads CAISGSRDRDDNEQFF. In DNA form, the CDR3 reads TGTGCCATCAGTGGATCCCGGGACAGGGACGACAATGAGCAGTTCTTC.

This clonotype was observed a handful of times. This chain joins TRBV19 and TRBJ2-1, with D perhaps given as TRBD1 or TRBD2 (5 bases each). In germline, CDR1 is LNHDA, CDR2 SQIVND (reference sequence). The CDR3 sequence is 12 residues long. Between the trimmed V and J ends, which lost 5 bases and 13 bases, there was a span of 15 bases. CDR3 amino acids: CASSSGPRPQFF. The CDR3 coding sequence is TGTGCCAGTAGTTCGGGACCTCGACCCCAGTTCTTC.

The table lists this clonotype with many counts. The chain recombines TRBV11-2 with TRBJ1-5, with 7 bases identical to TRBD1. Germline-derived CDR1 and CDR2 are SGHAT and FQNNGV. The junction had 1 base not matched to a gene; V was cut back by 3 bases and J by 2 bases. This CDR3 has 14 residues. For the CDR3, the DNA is TGTGCCAGCAGCTTCGGACAGGGCAATCAGCCCCAGCATTTT. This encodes CASSFGQGNQPQHF.

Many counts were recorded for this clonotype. The CDR3 nucleotides are TGTGCCAGCAGCGTACAAGGGGGTGGCCGGACCACAGATACGCAGTATTTT. Translated, it gives CASSVQGGGRTTDTQYF. The chain is built from TRBV9 and TRBJ2-3; D may be TRBD1 (6 bases). The CDR3 is 17 residues long. Per germline, CDR1 SGDLS and CDR2 YYNGEE. V shed 1 base and J shed 2 bases, with 17 bases lying between them.

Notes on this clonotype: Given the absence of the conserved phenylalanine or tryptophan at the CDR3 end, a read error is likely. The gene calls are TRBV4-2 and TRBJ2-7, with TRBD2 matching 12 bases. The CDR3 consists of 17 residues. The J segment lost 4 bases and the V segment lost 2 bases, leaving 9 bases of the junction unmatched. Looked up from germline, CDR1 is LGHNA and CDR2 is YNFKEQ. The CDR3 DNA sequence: TGTGCCAGCAGCCAACTCTCGACTAGCGGGAGTAATTACGAGCAGTACTCC. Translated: CASSQLSTSGSNYEQYS.

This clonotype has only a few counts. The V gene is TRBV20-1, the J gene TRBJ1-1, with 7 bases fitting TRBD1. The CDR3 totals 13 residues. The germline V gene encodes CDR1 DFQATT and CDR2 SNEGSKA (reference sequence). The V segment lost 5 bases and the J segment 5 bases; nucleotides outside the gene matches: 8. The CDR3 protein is CSADNRGGTEAFF. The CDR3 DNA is TGCAGTGCTGACAACAGGGGAGGGACTGAAGCTTTCTTT.

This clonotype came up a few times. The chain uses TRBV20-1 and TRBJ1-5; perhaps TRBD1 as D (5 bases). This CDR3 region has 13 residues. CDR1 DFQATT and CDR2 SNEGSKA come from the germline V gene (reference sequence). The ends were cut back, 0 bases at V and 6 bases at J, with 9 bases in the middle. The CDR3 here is CSARDGGTQPQHF. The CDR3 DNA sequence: TGCAGTGCTAGAGATGGAGGGACTCAGCCCCAGCATTTT.

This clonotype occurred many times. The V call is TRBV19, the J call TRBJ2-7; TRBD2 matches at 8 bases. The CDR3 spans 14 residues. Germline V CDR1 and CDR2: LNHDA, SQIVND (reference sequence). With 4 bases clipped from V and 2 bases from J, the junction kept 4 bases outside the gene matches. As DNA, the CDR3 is TGTGCCAGTAGTAACCCGGGAGGGGCCTACGAGCAGTACTTC. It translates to CASSNPGGAYEQYF.

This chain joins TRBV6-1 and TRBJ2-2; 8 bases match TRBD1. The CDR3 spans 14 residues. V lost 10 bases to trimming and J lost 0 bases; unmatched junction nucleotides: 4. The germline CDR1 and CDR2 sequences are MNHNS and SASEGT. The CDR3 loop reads CATGTGANTGELFF. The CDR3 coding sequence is TGTGCCACCGGGACAGGCGCGAACACCGGGGAGCTGTTTTTT.

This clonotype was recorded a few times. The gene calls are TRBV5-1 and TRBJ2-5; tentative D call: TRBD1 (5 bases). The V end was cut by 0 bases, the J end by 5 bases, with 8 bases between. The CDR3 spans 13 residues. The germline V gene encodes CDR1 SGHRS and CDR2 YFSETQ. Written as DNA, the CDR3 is TGCGCCAGCAGCTTGGAGGGGCTGGAGACCCAGTACTTC. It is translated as CASSLEGLETQYF.